The T cell receptor (beta chain) under discussion was sequenced for a study of beta chain features in type 1 diabetes. Turning to the study itself: There were approximately 100 million sorted cells examined across all samples.

The study reverse transcribed the entire isolated RNA, so it sequenced expressed TCRB transcripts. Naive, central memory and regulatory T cell samples averaged about 3.57 million reads. Here immunoSEQ multiplex PCR was the method, and the copy in TCRdb shows in-frame clones only, minus some. The sample carries about 410,000 clones, approximately 14% recorded once. Sampling consisted of one heparinised blood draw per donor, averaging roughly 0.12 L. Via CD45RO/CCR7/CD25/CD127/CD95/CD27, cells of the CD4+ naive, central memory, regulatory and stem cell-like memory subsets were sorted. Germline V gene data show CDR1 as ENHRY and CDR2 as SYGVKD. This CDR3 has 12 residues. Trimming took 2 bases from V and 5 from J, leaving 6 bases between them. This clone was counted a few times. This sample also contains other DNA sequences that code for the same CDR3.

Sequencing was performed on naive CD4+ T cells from blood. The chain couples TRBV10-3 to TRBJ2-5; the D gene is possibly TRBD2 (6 bases). This receptor was taken from a young man in good health. The CDR3 nucleotides are TGTGCCATCAGTGAGGGAGGGGAGACCCAGTACTTC. It codes for CAISEGGETQYF.